Each of the 16 T cell receptor beta chains below was sequenced from the same sample in a study of early T cells in non-severe SARS-CoV-2 infection. TCRdb itself ran the 5' RACE reads through MiXCR, one entry per CDR3 protein. The data show about 58,000 distinct CDR3 sequences, around 12% seen once. The source material was whole blood. All receptors come from an adult who was a healthcare worker with PCR-confirmed SARS-CoV-2 infection or an uninfected control (not recorded which).

A few counts support this clonotype. The chain combines TRBV11-2 with TRBJ2-1; TRBD2 matches 8 bases. The length of the CDR3 is 17 residues. V shed 4 bases, J shed 4 bases, and the junction held 12 bases outside the gene matches. The V gene's germline CDR1 is SGHAT and CDR2 FQNNGV. The CDR3 DNA is TGTGCCAGCAGCTCCCCAATGCAGCGGGAGAGGTACAATGAGCAGTTCTTC. It encodes CASSSPMQRERYNEQFF.

This clonotype was counted only a few times. The chain employs TRBV29-1 and TRBJ2-6; D unresolved. The germline gives CDR1 SQVTM, CDR2 ANQGSEA. V dropped 7 bases and J dropped 0 bases, with 10 bases sitting between them. The CDR3 loop spans 14 amino acids. The CDR3 region has the DNA TGCAGCGCCCTTGAAGGCTCTGGGGCCAACGTCCTGACTTTC. Translated: CSALEGSGANVLTF.

The gene calls are TRBV15 and TRBJ2-5; no firm D call. Germline CDR1 is LNHNV and CDR2 is YYDKDF (reference sequence). Trimming stripped 0 bases from V and 4 bases from J, with 15 bases between. The CDR3 spans 16 residues. In DNA form, the CDR3 reads TGTGCCACCAGCAGAGATGCGACGTCCTACATAGAGACCCAGTACTTC. Protein: CATSRDATSYIETQYF. Full variable domain (outside the CDR3, taken from reference TRBV15 and TRBJ2-5): DAMVIQNPRYQVTQFGKPVTLSCSQTLNHNVMYWYQQKSSQAPKLLFHYYDKDFNNEADTPDNFQSRRPNTSFCFLDIRSPGLGDTAMYLCATSRDATSYIETQYFGPGTRLLVL.

This clonotype has just a few counts. In nucleotides, the CDR3 is TGTGCCAGCAGCTCCCTCGGCGGGGTCGGAGAAAAACTGTTTTTT. Amino acids: CASSSLGGVGEKLFF. The rearrangement joins TRBV5-8 to TRBJ1-4; D not certain. The CDR3 is 15 residues long. Trimming cost V 3 bases and J 8 bases, with 17 bases left between them. Per germline, CDR1 SGHTS and CDR2 YDEGEE.

The rearrangement joins TRBV20-1 to TRBJ1-2; D possibly corresponds to TRBD1 (6 bases). CDR3 length: 11 amino acids. V was shortened by 1 base and J by 12 bases, with 12 bases between the two germline ends. Germline V gives CDR1 DFQATT, CDR2 SNEGSKA (reference sequence). The CDR3 sequence: CSARAGRDNTF. In DNA form, the CDR3 reads TGCAGTGCTAGAGCCGGCAGGGACAACACCTTC.

The CDR3 DNA follows: TGTGCCAGCAGCTGGGGGACAGGGGACTACGAGCAGTACTTC. Encoded protein: CASSWGTGDYEQYF. The chain couples TRBV5-4 to TRBJ2-7, with 10 bases identical to TRBD1. CDR1 is SGHNT and CDR2 is YYREEE in the germline V gene (reference sequence). Losses at the gene ends were 3 bases for V and 3 bases for J; bases not matched to a gene: 3. The CDR3 totals 14 residues.

The chain is built from TRBV3-1 and TRBJ1-6; D might be TRBD1 (5 bases). There are 15 residues in the CDR3. Trimming shortened V by 6 bases and J by 7 bases, and 16 bases separated the two germline ends. Germline assignment: CDR1 LGHDT and CDR2 YNNKEL (reference sequence). Here the CDR3 reads CASSPSRGVNSPLHF. The DNA of the CDR3 is TGTGCCAGCAGTCCTTCTAGGGGAGTAAATTCACCCCTCCACTTT.

This clonotype occurred a few times. This chain links TRBV5-1 with TRBJ2-5; tentatively, D is TRBD1 (5 bases). CDR1 is SGHRS, CDR2 YFSETQ, per germline. Trimming removed 2 bases at V and 5 bases at J, with 16 bases between. CDR3 length: 15 residues. Written as DNA, the CDR3 is TGCGCCAGCAGCTTCAACCCGGCAGGGTCCGAGACCCAGTACTTC. Encoded protein: CASSFNPAGSETQYF.

This clonotype was observed at least ten times. This rearrangement joins TRBV18 to TRBJ2-1; D possibly corresponds to TRBD2 (6 bases). The germline gives CDR1 KGHSH, CDR2 LQKENI. The CDR3 spans 15 residues. V shed 0 bases and J shed 8 bases, with 14 bases lying between them. The CDR3 region has the DNA TGTGCCAGCTCACCACCGGGACTCCCAAACGATGAGCAGTTCTTC. It is translated as CASSPPGLPNDEQFF.

This clonotype was picked up a small number of times. CDR3 amino acids: CASSPNQGSEQFF. The DNA for the CDR3 is TGTGCCAGCAGCCCCAACCAGGGCAGTGAGCAGTTCTTC. J is TRBJ2-1 and V is TRBV14; perhaps TRBD1 as D (5 bases). The V gene's germline CDR1 is SGHDN and CDR2 FVKESK. The CDR3 contains 13 residues. V was cut by 4 bases and J by 9 bases, with 13 bases left in between.

This clonotype occurred a few times. The chain links TRBV28 to TRBJ2-7, with TRBD2 matching over 8 bases. Germline CDR1 is MDHEN and CDR2 is SYDVKM. Unmatched junction bases numbered 6, after V lost 3 bases and J lost 2 bases. This CDR3 comprises 15 residues. The CDR3, as DNA: TGTGCCAGCAGTTTGGCGGCGGGAGGAACCTACGAGCAGTACTTC. Protein sequence: CASSLAAGGTYEQYF.

This clonotype was observed at least ten times. This chain links TRBV29-1 with TRBJ2-1; TRBD1 might be the D (5 bases). The CDR3 is made up of 14 amino acids. Looked up from germline, CDR1 is SQVTM and CDR2 is ANQGSEA. V was trimmed by 7 bases and J by 7 bases, leaving 20 bases between them. The CDR3 DNA sequence: TGCAGCGCCCGAAGGGGCGCCGACAAAAATGAGCAGTTCTTC. It yields the protein CSARRGADKNEQFF.

V gene TRBV4-2 combines with J gene TRBJ2-3, with TRBD2 matching over 15 bases. V lost 8 bases and J lost 2; bases outside the gene matches: 8. Germline-derived CDR1 and CDR2 are LGHNA and YNFKEQ. There are 17 residues in the CDR3. The CDR3 bases are TGTGCCAGCGCAGTGGGACTAGCGGGAGGAACCACAGATACGCAGTATTTT. Translation gives CASAVGLAGGTTDTQYF.

The chain is built from TRBV7-3 and TRBJ2-3, with D uncertain. V was pared by 8 bases and J by 5 bases, with 8 bases between. This CDR3 comprises 11 residues. Germline CDR1 SGHTA, CDR2 FQGTGA. CDR3 in amino acids: CASGAGDTQYF. The CDR3 DNA is TGTGCCAGCGGAGCCGGAGATACGCAGTATTTT. The variable domain in full, with the rest retrieved from reference TRBV7-3 and TRBJ2-3, is GAGVSQTPSNKVTEKGKYVELRCDPISGHTALYWYRQSLGQGPEFLIYFQGTGAADDSGLPNDRFFAVRPEGSVSTLKIQRTERGDSAVYLCASGAGDTQYFGPGTRLTVL.

To note about this clonotype: This may be a read error, as it is one base from a much larger clone. V gene TRBV7-9 combines with J gene TRBJ2-2; D remains ambiguous. The CDR3 runs to 15 residues. The germline V gene has CDR1 SEHNR and CDR2 FQNEAQ (reference sequence). The DNA of the CDR3 is TGTGCCAGCATCTTACGTCTATCGAACACCGGGGAGCTGTTTTTT. Amino acids: CASILRLSNTGELFF.

This chain connects TRBV24-1 to TRBJ2-2; maybe TRBD1 (6 bases). The ends were cut back, 3 bases at V and 3 bases at J, with 7 bases in the middle. The CDR3 spans 14 residues. Germline V gives CDR1 KGHDR, CDR2 SFDVKD. CDR3 in DNA: TGTGCCACCAGTGATGAGGGGGACACCGGGGAGCTGTTTTTT. Translated, it gives CATSDEGDTGELFF.